This is a list of T cell receptor beta chains from one sample in a study of OX40 agonist ivuxolimab in advanced cancers. The repertoire was sequenced with immunoSEQ multiplex PCR; TCRdb's copy has only in-frame clones and lacks some. The profile shows under 95,000 clones, about 93% of them singletons. The material was CD4+ or CD8+ T cells sorted from blood, obtained in a trial of the OX40 agonist ivuxolimab. The receptor set was obtained from an adult with an advanced solid tumor such as melanoma, head and neck, liver or kidney cancer. Both conserved end residues are part of each CDR3. D genes are given only for firm matches. Size is omitted from some rows. Given values are once, few, many or a class for expanded clones.

V gene	clone size	J gene	D gene	CDR3 DNA	CDR3 protein
TRBV14	.	TRBJ2-5	TRBD2	TGTGCCAGCAGCCAAAGGGGCGGGACTATAGGAGAGACCCAGTACTTC	CASSQRGGTIGETQYF
TRBV15	.	TRBJ2-7	TRBD1	TGTGCCACCAGCAGAGATGGGACAGGGTGGAACGAGCAGTACTTC	CATSRDGTGWNEQYF
TRBV5-6	.	TRBJ1-1	.	TGTGCCAGCAGCTTGGGGGGGACGATAGCTTTCTTT	CASSLGGTIAFF
TRBV5-8	.	TRBJ1-4	.	TGTGCCAGCAGCCTGATAAAGGGGGAAAAACTGTTTTTT	CASSLIKGEKLFF
TRBV2	once	TRBJ2-3	TRBD2	TGTGCCAGCTACCTCGCCCTAGCGGGAGGGGGCACAGATACGCAGTATTTT	CASYLALAGGGTDTQYF
TRBV9	.	TRBJ2-3	.	TGTGCCAGCAGCGTAGGGGTTGGGGCAGATACGCAGTATTTT	CASSVGVGADTQYF
TRBV6-1	.	TRBJ1-5	.	TGTGCCAGCAGTGAAGCGGGACTCCTTAGGAATCAGCCCCAGCATTTT	CASSEAGLLRNQPQHF
TRBV27	.	TRBJ2-3	.	TGTGCCAGCAGTTTTTTACCAGGGCCAGATACGCAGTATTTT	CASSFLPGPDTQYF
TRBV21-1	.	TRBJ1-1	.	TGTGCCAGCAGCTCATTCAGGGGGAAGGCCACTGAAGCTTTCTTT	CASSSFRGKATEAFF
TRBV6-6	.	TRBJ1-1	.	TGTGCCAGTTCAAGGGGGACCACTGAAGCTTTCTTT	CASSRGTTEAFF
TRBV14	.	TRBJ2-5	.	TGTGCCAGCAGTCCCTCTCTCGAAGAGACCCAGTACTTC	CASSPSLEETQYF
TRBV18	.	TRBJ1-5	.	TGTGCCAGCTCACTTAAGGGGGATGCCAATCAGCCCCAGCATTTT	CASSLKGDANQPQHF
TRBV27	.	TRBJ1-1	.	TGTGCCAGCAGTTTAGACGGTCTCACTGAAGCTTTCTTT	CASSLDGLTEAFF
TRBV6-1	.	TRBJ2-7	.	TGTGCCAGCAGTGAACTATTGGGGGGGGCGTACGAGCAGTACTTC	CASSELLGGAYEQYF
TRBV28	.	TRBJ2-2	.	TGTGCCAGCGAAATGGGGCCCAGACACACGGCCGGGGAGCTGTTTTTT	CASEMGPRHTAGELFF
TRBV9	few	TRBJ1-1	.	TGTGCCAGCAGCTCCGGCGCGAACACTGAAGCTTTCTTT	CASSSGANTEAFF
TRBV6-6	.	TRBJ1-4	.	TGTGCCAGCAGTGGGGCACCCGGCGGTGAAAAACTGTTTTTT	CASSGAPGGEKLFF
TRBV6-1	.	TRBJ2-2	TRBD1	TGTGCCAGCACCCAGACAGGGTCGATGTTTTTT	CASTQTGSMFF
TRBV5-1	.	TRBJ1-2	.	TGCGCCAGCAGCTTGATCGATGGCTATGGCTACACCTTC	CASSLIDGYGYTF
TRBV2	.	TRBJ1-6	.	TGTGCCAGCACCTCTTGGTGGGGGGAACCACTGTTCTTT	CASTSWWGEPLFF
TRBV19	.	TRBJ2-6	.	TGTGCCAGTAGTATCGGGGAAGCTGGGGCCAACGTCCTGACTTTC	CASSIGEAGANVLTF
TRBV11-2	few	TRBJ2-2	.	TGTGCCAGCAGCCCGCTCTCGGCTAGTAGGGCCGGGGAGCTGTTTTTT	CASSPLSASRAGELFF
TRBV6-5	.	TRBJ1-2	.	TGTGCCAGCAGTGAAGGGGGTGGGTATGGCTACACCTTC	CASSEGGGYGYTF
TRBV27	.	TRBJ2-7	TRBD2	TGTGCCAGCAGTTTTACGGCTAGCGGGACCAACGAGCAGTACTTC	CASSFTASGTNEQYF
TRBV7-8	.	TRBJ2-7	.	TGTGCCAGCAGCCAAGGACAGTCATACGAGCAGTACTTC	CASSQGQSYEQYF
TRBV11-2	.	TRBJ1-2	.	TGTGCCAGCAGCAGGGGGGGCGACCTTCGCGGCTACACCTTC	CASSRGGDLRGYTF
TRBV6-5	once	TRBJ1-4	.	TGTGCCAGCAGTTACTCCGGGTCGACTAATGAAAAACTGTTTTTT	CASSYSGSTNEKLFF
TRBV27	.	TRBJ2-7	.	TGTGCCAGCAGTTTTATTTCGGCAGGGGCACCCTACGAGCAGTACTTC	CASSFISAGAPYEQYF